This T cell receptor beta chain was recorded in a study of cytomegalovirus exposure and HLA in healthy donors (dated by TCRdb to between 2016 and 2019). Study-level background: An earlier analysis of more than 550 of the donors reported 276 Gb of sequence data and approximately 120 million unique TCR beta sequences obtained from around 170 million T cells. Every discovery cohort repertoire had been produced on one sequencing platform. An early release covering about 600 HLA-typed donors comprised 300 to 350 gigabases of sequencing data and roughly 86 million unique TCR sequences. To predict cytomegalovirus infection status, the study brought together high-throughput TCR immunosequencing, statistical association of individual TCRs with disease status, and machine learning. About five DR-DQ haplotypes were handled as single units for association and clustering, since linkage in the cohort was strong. A separate validation cohort of some 130 different subjects was used in addition to the approximately 700-subject first cohort. Donor age, sex, ethnicity and CMV serostatus were compiled alongside the repertoire data. HLA typing covered class I and class II loci at four-digit resolution. Rather than using new phenotypic data, the later analysis identified candidate immune exposures from TCR beta sequences and from how often those sequences occurred across donors. The study was designed to test whether signatures of past pathogen exposure could be identified by cataloging public T cell receptors. Among the roughly 400 genotyped donors, around 81% belonged to the genetic ancestry cluster associated with self-reported Caucasian donors. On average, around 230,000 unique TCR beta nucleotide sequences were sequenced per donor among a few hundred genotyped donors of the cohort, with 15% to 20% of those sequences being non-productive. Typing coverage varied by locus: 629-630 donors for A, B, C, DRB1 and DQB1; approximately 520 for DQA1; about 600 for DPA1; approximately 490 for DPB1. A later genetic analysis took genome-wide SNP genotypes for about three fifths of the roughly 700 donors and used that subset as a discovery cohort. A later analysis re-analyzed previously published TCR beta repertoires from about 730 donors and added high-resolution HLA genotyping to study TCR occurrence patterns. To decide whether each TCR beta V gene segment behaved as functional or pseudogenic, an earlier analysis of nearly 600 of the donors relied on high-throughput TCR beta sequencing. The study used immunosequencing to profile the T cell repertoires of several hundred subjects and linked those repertoires to cytomegalovirus serostatus.

The cohort consisted of hundreds of healthy bone marrow donors. At the time of sampling, all cohort members were nominally healthy, though unrecorded immune exposures were likely present. The donor was CMV seronegative and was included in the group of 352 seronegative cohort members. A peripheral blood sample was collected from each donor, and TCR beta sequencing was performed on peripheral blood mononuclear cells. The Qiagen DNeasy Blood Extraction Kit was used to extract genomic DNA from the blood cell samples. For this clone: Its antigen has not been determined. It has no much larger one-base neighbor in the sample; base qualities were not kept.

The method was the immunoSEQ multiplex PCR assay. A mixture of 60 forward primers for TCR Vbeta segments and 13 reverse primers for TCR Jbeta segments was used in the multiplex PCR. A multiplex PCR assay on genomic DNA amplified the CDR3 region of rearranged TCR beta genes. The amplified TCR beta libraries were sequenced on the Illumina HiSeq System as 87-base-pair reads. Processing in the source paper ran as follows. Across the 700 or so repertoires, a later analysis counted 60 million to 90 million unique TCR beta chains, around 10 million of which were shared by at least two donors. To remove PCR and sequencing errors, raw reads were error-corrected and collapsed into unique sequences using a nearest-neighbor algorithm that merged closely related sequences. V, D and J gene segments were assigned by aligning CDR3 sequences to IMGT reference sequences. Each retained sequence needed at least a six-nucleotide match to both a V gene segment and a J gene segment. A rearrangement counted as productive if the CDR3 had no stop codons and remained in frame with V and J, and every other rearrangement counted as non-productive. Following IMGT convention, CDR3 was defined as the stretch from the second conserved V-encoded cysteine up to the conserved J-encoded phenylalanine. The earlier analysis of about 610 of the donors excluded sequences that lacked an unambiguous match to a single V gene segment. An earlier analysis of a few hundred of the donors called V segments functional above 56.7% productive rearrangements and segregating when the between-donor standard deviation exceeded 5%. A statistical classification framework was built for diagnosing cytomegalovirus status from the catalog of TCR beta chain sequences. A later analysis assigned V and J genes by comparing TCR nucleotide sequences with IMGT/GENE-DB human TR gene sequences. The TCRdist pipeline was used in a later analysis to assign CDR3 sequences and most-parsimonious VDJ recombination scenarios. In a later analysis, each TCR beta chain was defined by its CDR3 amino acid sequence together with its V-gene family, and reads without a unique V-gene family were excluded. In a later analysis, fewer than 650 highly shared, low-generation-probability nucleotide sequences were removed to address suspected cross-contamination and a sequencing artifact. In a later analysis, a clonal expansion index for each public chain was calculated from normalized within-repertoire ranks of inferred template counts. A later analysis computed generation probabilities with a VDJ recombination model fitted to out-of-frame rearrangements, and checked the results against IGoR. In a later analysis, TCR-TCR, TCR-HLA and TCR-CMV co-occurrence was scored with hypergeometric tests, and a repertoire-size bias correction was applied to TCR pairs. In a later analysis, false discovery rates were estimated by permuting HLA or CMV assignments 20 times. A later analysis grouped co-occurring TCRs with DBSCAN, adding TCRdist sequence similarity when clustering within HLA-allele-positive subsets. Co-occurrence clustering excluded repertoires with fewer than 30,000 or more than 120,000 public chains, plus five with anomalous nucleotide sharing. TCRdb mirrors the immuneACCESS table, restricted to in-frame sequences. Some clones are absent from its copies; in checked studies, under half trace to an unresolved V gene, and the reason for the others is unknown. The V and J calls and the clone size are those of that table, but D and trimming were determined from the DNA. The sample table contains 150,000 to 160,000 clones; only one count was recorded for less than 80% of them. The top ten constitute roughly 2.2% of the sample.

What the work shows at the level of the full study, not this receptor alone: Sequencing depth was assumed to be roughly uniform across donors in the presence/absence analyses, though that assumption may not hold. An earlier analysis of approximately 590 of the donors showed that most TCR beta V segments appeared in productive rearrangements either about 87% or about 30% of the time, which broadly matched IMGT annotations. A group of highly shared sequence variants was considered likely to be a technical artifact of the sequencing pipeline. The 87-base-pair reads could not distinguish some IMGT-functional V segments, including TRBV6-2 and TRBV6-3, so those segments were excluded. This cohort had only TCR beta chains sequenced, and the lack of alpha or paired-chain data limited which features could be detected. A later analysis reported that several top co-occurrence clusters appeared linked to parvovirus B19, influenza, CMV and Epstein-Barr virus. In vitro tests confirmed that a few of the cytomegalovirus-associated TCR beta chains recognize cytomegalovirus antigens. Assigning TCR associations to individual alleles was difficult when HLA alleles, especially DR and DQ, strongly co-occurred. For the cohort, immune exposure information was limited to CMV serostatus. Specific HLA alleles were associated with 15,000 to 20,000 TCR beta sequences at a false discovery rate of 0.05 in a later analysis. In a later analysis, most CMV-associated TCR beta chains were found to appear HLA-restricted, with HLA associations seemingly driven largely by CMV exposure. A further reported finding was that TCR beta sequences accurately predicted the HLA-A and HLA-B alleles for most subjects in the first cohort. According to the authors, the approach could potentially be generalized to other disease states and immunological phenotypes. While some public TCRs were present in many individuals, most TCR sequences turned up only very rarely across donors. The study listed approximately 160 TCR beta chains as associated with cytomegalovirus. A later genetic analysis associated a missense DCLRE1C variant with V-gene and J-gene trimming of TCR beta chains, and an independent cohort replicated the association. Because some donors lacked HLA typing at each locus, the association tests relied only on the typed subset. In a later analysis, HLA-associated TCR beta chains showed more clonal expansion and lower generation probabilities than non-associated chains that were equally common. According to a later analysis, TCR association rates differed among HLA loci, with DRB1 alleles showing the most associated TCRs and HLA-C alleles showing the fewest. Around 16 rarely observed V segments, including chromosome 9 orphons, were excluded from the earlier analysis of almost 600 of the donors because counts were too low. The classifier was reported to diagnose cytomegalovirus status with high specificity and sensitivity in both the original cohort and the validation cohort. Correlated functional status among segregating V segments might be attributable to linkage disequilibrium, but an unknown experimental factor could not be ruled out. Compared with the roughly 670-donor mean, donors in an Asian-associated ancestry cluster had fewer N-insertions in productive TCRs, according to a later genetic analysis.

According to the germline V gene (reference sequence), CDR1 reads SEHNR and CDR2 reads FQNEAQ. V drops 6 bases and J drops 2 bases, leaving 9 bases in between. The cysteine opens and the phenylalanine closes a CDR3 of 13 amino acids. Here the CDR3 DNA is all that survives: 39 bases in frame from base 1. The sequence links TRBV7-9 to TRBJ2-3; no D gene is confidently identified. This sequence originates from a man in his thirties or forties in good health and CMV-seronegative. Sequencing used PBMCs. The CDR3 amino acid sequence is: CASRPLATDTQYF. The bases are TGTGCCAGCAGGCCGTTAGCCACAGATACGCAGTATTTT. This CDR3, with the reference TRBV7-9 and TRBJ2-3 proteins standing in past its ends, gives the full variable domain DTGVSQNPRHKITKRGQNVTFRCDPISEHNRLYWYRQTLGQGPEFLTYFQNEAQLEKSRLLSDRFSAERPKGSFSTLEIQRTEQGDSAMYLCASRPLATDTQYFGPGTRLTVL.